Listed below are T cell receptor beta chains from one sample, sequenced in a study of T-cell memory formation after mild COVID-19. TCRdb re-analysed the 5' RACE reads in MiXCR, keeping a single row per CDR3 protein. The sample lists about 430,000 distinct CDR3 sequences; approximately 24% were seen once. Sequencing was performed on PBMCs or a T cell subset sorted from them (not recorded which). Receptors were obtained from an adult woman who had mild COVID-19 (a few samples of this study predate the infection). Cell type and time point are not known. Each CDR3 is given without its conserved first and last residue. A D gene is named only where the DNA matches it firmly.

cdr3_length: 12; v_call: TRBV12-3/TRBV12-4; j_call: TRBJ1-2; d_call: TRBD1; cdr3_aa: ASSPTGVVGGYT
cdr3_length: 12; v_call: TRBV30; j_call: TRBJ2-1; d_call: TRBD2; cdr3_aa: AGHIAGFYNEQF
cdr3_length: 12; v_call: TRBV27; j_call: TRBJ1-1; d_call: TRBD1; cdr3_aa: ASSQQGRETEAF
cdr3_length: 11; v_call: TRBV12-3/TRBV12-4; j_call: TRBJ1-6; d_call: .; cdr3_aa: ASTRKNNSPLH
cdr3_length: 20; v_call: TRBV7-6; j_call: TRBJ1-2; d_call: .; cdr3_aa: ASSLALSSWTGRGSPPYGYT
cdr3_length: 12; v_call: TRBV5-1; j_call: TRBJ2-7; d_call: .; cdr3_aa: ASSSGSGSYEQY
cdr3_length: 11; v_call: TRBV7-2; j_call: TRBJ2-5; d_call: .; cdr3_aa: ASSLGVVETQY
cdr3_length: 13; v_call: TRBV18; j_call: TRBJ1-1; d_call: .; cdr3_aa: ASSPFDVTYTEAF
cdr3_length: 12; v_call: TRBV24-1; j_call: TRBJ2-3; d_call: .; cdr3_aa: ATSYGSSGDTQY
cdr3_length: 14; v_call: TRBV5-1; j_call: TRBJ2-2; d_call: .; cdr3_aa: ASSPTGTANTGELF
cdr3_length: 13; v_call: TRBV7-6; j_call: TRBJ2-2; d_call: .; cdr3_aa: ASSRPGEATGELF
cdr3_length: 12; v_call: TRBV3-1; j_call: TRBJ1-1; d_call: .; cdr3_aa: ASSHLEGGTEAF
cdr3_length: 13; v_call: TRBV20-1; j_call: TRBJ1-5; d_call: .; cdr3_aa: SARVGGTHNQPQH
cdr3_length: 14; v_call: TRBV19; j_call: TRBJ1-1; d_call: .; cdr3_aa: ASSIDPGHRTSEAF
cdr3_length: 13; v_call: TRBV24-1; j_call: TRBJ2-1; d_call: TRBD2; cdr3_aa: ATSAASGSRNEQF
cdr3_length: 13; v_call: TRBV29-1; j_call: TRBJ2-5; d_call: .; cdr3_aa: SVGPEGPDQETQY
cdr3_length: 13; v_call: TRBV7-8; j_call: TRBJ1-2; d_call: .; cdr3_aa: ASSLVVRGPYGYT
cdr3_length: 14; v_call: TRBV6-1; j_call: TRBJ2-1; d_call: TRBD1; cdr3_aa: ASNDRGPDPYNEQF